Shown below are 9 T cell receptor beta chains from a single sample sequenced in a study of T cells in Graves' hyperthyroidism and ophthalmopathy. RNA transcripts yielded amplified TCR beta CDR3 regions. The HTBI primer set was used in a first-round RT-PCR of the TCR CDR3. TCRdb processed the multiplex PCR reads anew with MiXCR; each CDR3 protein has one entry. This table has approximately 530,000 distinct CDR3 sequences, 16% appearing once. Sequencing was carried out using blood. Receptors were obtained from a woman aged 18 to 35 with Graves' hyperthyroidism.

The chain combines TRBV5-5 with TRBJ1-2; a weak D match, TRBD1 (5 bases). Germline CDR1 is SGHKS and CDR2 is YYEKEE (reference sequence). There are 13 residues in the CDR3. V lost 1 base, J lost 12 bases, and 16 bases lay in between. CDR3 protein: CASSLTPGLSNTF. The CDR3 DNA sequence: TGTGCCAGCAGCTTGACCCCGGGACTAAGTAACACCTTC.

The chain couples TRBV3-1 to TRBJ2-7; D is uncertain. V lost 7 bases and J 5 bases, leaving 9 bases between the germline ends. Germline values: CDR1 LGHDT, CDR2 YNNKEL (reference sequence). This CDR3 contains 11 residues. For the CDR3, the DNA is TGTGCCAGCACCCGCGGACACGAGCAGTACTTC. Residues: CASTRGHEQYF.

The chain employs TRBV14 and TRBJ2-5; 13 positions agree with TRBD2. Trimming took 4 bases from V and 5 from J; bases not matched to a gene: 10. CDR1 is SGHDN and CDR2 is FVKESK in the germline V gene. The CDR3 consists of 17 residues. This CDR3 is CASSRGLAGLSRETQYF. In DNA form, the CDR3 reads TGTGCCAGCAGCCGGGGACTAGCGGGACTCAGCAGGGAGACCCAGTACTTC.

This clonotype was detected many times. The gene calls are TRBV6-1 and TRBJ1-2; unclear D gene. Germline V gene lookup returns CDR1 MNHNS and CDR2 SASEGT. With 1 base removed from V and 8 bases from J, the gap between germline ends came to 8 bases. The CDR3 is 12 residues long. The CDR3 DNA sequence: TGTGCCAGCAGTGAAGTAACAGACGGCTACACCTTC. Its protein is CASSEVTDGYTF.

This clonotype was seen ten or more times. The chain links TRBV12-3 or TRBV12-4 to TRBJ2-3, with a tentative D call TRBD2 (6 bases). The V end was cut by 3 bases, the J end by 1 base, with 11 bases between. CDR3 length equals 15 residues. CDR3 sequence (DNA): TGTGCCAGCAGTTTTGGGACTCCAGGCACAGATACGCAGTATTTT. Translated, it gives CASSFGTPGTDTQYF.

The sample holds many counts of this clonotype. V is TRBV5-1 and J is TRBJ1-1; possibly TRBD1 for D (5 bases). Germline assignment: CDR1 SGHRS and CDR2 YFSETQ. Between the trimmed V and J ends, which lost 1 base and 2 bases, there was a span of 9 bases. This CDR3 has 14 residues. CDR3 in DNA: TGCGCCAGCAGCTTGTCCCAGGGAAACACTGAAGCTTTCTTT. Translated, it gives CASSLSQGNTEAFF.

This clonotype has a count of ten or more. The chain employs TRBV6-6 and TRBJ2-7; weak D call: TRBD2 (6 bases). The CDR3 loop spans 17 amino acids. Trimming cost V 2 bases and J 6 bases, with 23 bases left between them. Germline loops: CDR1 MNHNY, CDR2 SVGAGI (reference sequence). The CDR3 sequence: CASSYGDAGSLWSEQYF. The CDR3 DNA is TGTGCCAGCAGTTACGGGGACGCGGGGTCCCTTTGGAGCGAGCAGTACTTC.

This clonotype was detected many times. V and J are TRBV11-2 and TRBJ1-3; no firm D call. Germline loops: CDR1 SGHAT, CDR2 FQNNGV. Trimming removed 1 base from V and 4 bases from J, with 17 bases in between. This CDR3 has 17 amino acids. This CDR3 reads CASSLALRPQRGNTIYF. CDR3 in DNA: TGTGCCAGCAGCTTAGCCCTTCGCCCCCAGAGGGGAAACACCATATATTTT.

This clonotype was recorded many times. The chain has TRBV5-1 and TRBJ2-3; perhaps TRBD2 as D (5 bases). Trimming took 5 bases from V and 1 from J, leaving 14 bases between them. The CDR3 length is 15 residues. In germline, CDR1 is SGHRS, CDR2 YFSETQ. The DNA of the CDR3 is TGCGCCAGCAGAGGGATGGGAGTGGGCACAGATACGCAGTATTTT. Amino acids: CASRGMGVGTDTQYF.